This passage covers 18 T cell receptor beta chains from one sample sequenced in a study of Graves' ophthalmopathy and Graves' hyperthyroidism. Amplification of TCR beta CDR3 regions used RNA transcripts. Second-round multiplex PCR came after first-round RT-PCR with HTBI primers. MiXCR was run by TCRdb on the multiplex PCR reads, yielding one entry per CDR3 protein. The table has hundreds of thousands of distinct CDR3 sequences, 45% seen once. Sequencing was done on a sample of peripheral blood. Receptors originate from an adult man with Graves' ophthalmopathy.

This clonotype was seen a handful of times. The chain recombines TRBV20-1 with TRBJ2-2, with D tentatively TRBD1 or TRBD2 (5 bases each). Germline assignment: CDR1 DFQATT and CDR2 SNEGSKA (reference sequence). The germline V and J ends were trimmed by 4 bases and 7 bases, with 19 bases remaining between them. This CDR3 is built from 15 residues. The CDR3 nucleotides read TGCAGTGCTACGCGGACCCAGGGACGTGGCGGGGAGCTGTTTTTT. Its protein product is CSATRTQGRGGELFF.

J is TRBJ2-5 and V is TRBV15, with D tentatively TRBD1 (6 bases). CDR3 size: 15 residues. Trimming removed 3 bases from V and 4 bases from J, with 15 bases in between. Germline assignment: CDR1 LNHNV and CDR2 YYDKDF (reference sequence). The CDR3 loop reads CATSSEAGAGETQYF. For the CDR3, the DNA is TGTGCCACCAGCAGTGAGGCAGGGGCCGGAGAGACCCAGTACTTC.

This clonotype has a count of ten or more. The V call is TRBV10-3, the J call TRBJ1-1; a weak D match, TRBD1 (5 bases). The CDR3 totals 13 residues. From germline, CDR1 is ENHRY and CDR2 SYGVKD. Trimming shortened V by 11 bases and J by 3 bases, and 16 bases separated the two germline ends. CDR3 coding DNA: TGTGCCGTGACCAGGGAGGAGGACACTGAAGCTTTCTTT. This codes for CAVTREEDTEAFF.

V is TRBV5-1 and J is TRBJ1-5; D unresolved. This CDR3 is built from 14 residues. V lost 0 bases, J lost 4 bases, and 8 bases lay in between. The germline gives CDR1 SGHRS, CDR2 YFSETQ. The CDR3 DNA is TGCGCCAGCAGCTTGGGGAATGGAAATCAGCCCCAGCATTTT. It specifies CASSLGNGNQPQHF.

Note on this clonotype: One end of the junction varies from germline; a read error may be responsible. DNA for the CDR3: TGTGCCATCAGTGAGCGACTAGCGGGGGGAAACCAAGAGACCCAGTGCTTC. It translates to CAISERLAGGNQETQCF. The chain uses TRBV10-3 and TRBJ2-5, with 13 positions matching TRBD2. Germline V gives CDR1 ENHRY, CDR2 SYGVKD. This CDR3 is 17 amino acids long.

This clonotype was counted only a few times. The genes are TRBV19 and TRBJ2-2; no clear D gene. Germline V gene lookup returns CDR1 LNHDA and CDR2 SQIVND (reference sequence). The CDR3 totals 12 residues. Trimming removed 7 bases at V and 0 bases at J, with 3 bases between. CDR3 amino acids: CASIANTGELFF. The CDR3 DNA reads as TGTGCCAGTATTGCGAACACCGGGGAGCTGTTTTTT.

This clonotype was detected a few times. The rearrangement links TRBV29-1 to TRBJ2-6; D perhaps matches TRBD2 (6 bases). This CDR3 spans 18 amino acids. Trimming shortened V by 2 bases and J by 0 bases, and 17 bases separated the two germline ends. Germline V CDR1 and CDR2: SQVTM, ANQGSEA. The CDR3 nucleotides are TGCAGCGTTGAAAGGTGGGAGGACAAGGCCTCTGGGGCCAACGTCCTGACTTTC. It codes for CSVERWEDKASGANVLTF. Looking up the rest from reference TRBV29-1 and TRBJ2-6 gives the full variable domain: SAVISQKPSRDICQRGTSLTIQCQVDSQVTMMFWYRQQPGQSLTLIATANQGSEATYESGFVIDKFPISRPNLTFSTLTVSNMSPEDSSIYLCSVERWEDKASGANVLTFGAGSRLTVL.

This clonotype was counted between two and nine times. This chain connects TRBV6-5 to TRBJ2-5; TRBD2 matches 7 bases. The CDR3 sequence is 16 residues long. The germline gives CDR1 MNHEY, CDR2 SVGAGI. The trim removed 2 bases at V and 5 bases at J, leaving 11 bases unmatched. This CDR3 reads CASSYSGTTPRETQYF. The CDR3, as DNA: TGTGCCAGCAGTTACAGCGGGACCACCCCCCGGGAGACCCAGTACTTC.

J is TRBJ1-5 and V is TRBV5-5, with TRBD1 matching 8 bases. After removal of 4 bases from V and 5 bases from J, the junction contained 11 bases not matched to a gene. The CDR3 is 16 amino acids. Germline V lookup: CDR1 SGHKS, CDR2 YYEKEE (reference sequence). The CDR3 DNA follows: TGTGCCAGCAGCGCGACAGGGGCTATGGGGTATCAGCCCCAGCATTTT. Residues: CASSATGAMGYQPQHF.

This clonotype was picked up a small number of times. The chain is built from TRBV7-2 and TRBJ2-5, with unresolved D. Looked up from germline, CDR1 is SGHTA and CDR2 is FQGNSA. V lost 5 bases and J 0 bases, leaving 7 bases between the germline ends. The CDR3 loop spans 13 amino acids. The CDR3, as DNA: TGTGCCAGCAGCCTCGCAAACCAAGAGACCCAGTACTTC. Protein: CASSLANQETQYF.

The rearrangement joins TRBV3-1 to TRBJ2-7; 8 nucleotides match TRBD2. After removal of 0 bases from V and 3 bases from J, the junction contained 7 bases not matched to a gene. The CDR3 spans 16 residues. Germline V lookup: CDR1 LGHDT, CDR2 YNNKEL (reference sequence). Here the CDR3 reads CASSQETSVRNYEQYF. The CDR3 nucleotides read TGTGCCAGCAGCCAAGAGACTAGCGTACGTAACTACGAGCAGTACTTC.

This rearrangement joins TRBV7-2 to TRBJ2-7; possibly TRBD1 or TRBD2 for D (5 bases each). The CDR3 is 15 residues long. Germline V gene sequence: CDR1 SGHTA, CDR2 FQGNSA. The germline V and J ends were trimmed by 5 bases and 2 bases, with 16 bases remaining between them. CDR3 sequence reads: CASSLGMGRAYEQYF. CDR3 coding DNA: TGTGCCAGCAGCCTAGGCATGGGACGGGCCTACGAGCAGTACTTC.

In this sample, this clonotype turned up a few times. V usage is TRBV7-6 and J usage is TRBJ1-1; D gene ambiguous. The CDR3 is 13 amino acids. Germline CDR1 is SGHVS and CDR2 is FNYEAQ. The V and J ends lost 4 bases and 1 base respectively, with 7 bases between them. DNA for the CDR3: TGTGCCAGCAGCTCATACAAGAACACTGAAGCTTTCTTT. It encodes CASSSYKNTEAFF.

CDR3 sequence (DNA): TGTGCCAGCAGCACCGGGACAGCAGATAATTCACCCCTCCACTTT. Translated, it gives CASSTGTADNSPLHF. V and J are TRBV4-2 and TRBJ1-6; 7 bases line up with TRBD1. After removal of 5 bases from V and 5 bases from J, the junction contained 6 bases not matched to a gene. Germline V lookup: CDR1 LGHNA, CDR2 YNFKEQ. This CDR3 is 15 amino acids long.

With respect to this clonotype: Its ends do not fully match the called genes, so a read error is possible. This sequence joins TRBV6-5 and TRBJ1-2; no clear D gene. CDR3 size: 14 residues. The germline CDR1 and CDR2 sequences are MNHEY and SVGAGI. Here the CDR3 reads CASRPSGLGYGHTF. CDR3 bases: TGTGCCAGCAGGCCCAGTGGGCTTGGCTATGGCCACACCTTC.

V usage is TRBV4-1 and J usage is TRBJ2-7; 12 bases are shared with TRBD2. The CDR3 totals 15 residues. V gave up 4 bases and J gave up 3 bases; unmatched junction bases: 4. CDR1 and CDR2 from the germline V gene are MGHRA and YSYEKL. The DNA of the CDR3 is TGCGCCAGCAGCCTGGGGACTAGCGGGCTCTACGAGCAGTACTTC. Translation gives CASSLGTSGLYEQYF.

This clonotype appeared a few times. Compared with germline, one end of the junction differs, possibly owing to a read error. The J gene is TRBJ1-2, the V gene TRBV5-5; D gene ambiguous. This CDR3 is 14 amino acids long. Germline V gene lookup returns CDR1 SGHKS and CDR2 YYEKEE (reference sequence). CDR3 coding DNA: TGTGCCAGCACCTTGCGGACGGCCAACTATGGCTACACCTTC. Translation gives CASTLRTANYGYTF.

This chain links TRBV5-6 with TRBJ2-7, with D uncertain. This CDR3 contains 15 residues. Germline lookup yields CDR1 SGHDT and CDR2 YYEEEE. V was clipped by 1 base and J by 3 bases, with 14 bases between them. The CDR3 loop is CASSLTDPDFYEQYF. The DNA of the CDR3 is TGTGCCAGCAGCTTGACGGACCCGGATTTCTACGAGCAGTACTTC.